This T cell receptor beta chain was sequenced in a study of regulatory T cells in long-lasting Graves disease. With iRepertoire HTBI primers and Arm-PCR of CDR3 regions, TCR beta libraries were built. TCRdb re-derived calls from the multiplex PCR reads in MiXCR, one entry per CDR3 protein. The table shows a few hundred thousand distinct CDR3 sequences, with about 23% occurring only once. In regard to this clonotype: Its matching antigen is unknown.

Study-wide results and caveats: The study found lower TCR diversity in persistent Graves' patients than in newly diagnosed ones. The persistent group shared around 2,600 public clonotypes, more than the approximately 930 shared by new patients. Since the sample size was small, accuracy may have been reduced.

As for time point: persistent/refractory GD, antithyroid drugs over 5 years with positive TRAb. The TCR library used RNA extracted from PBMCs. The authors drew patients from an endocrinology department in Xi'an, China. The junction had 12 bases not matched to a gene; V was cut back by 0 bases and J by 7 bases. This CDR3 is 16 amino acids long. Looked up from germline, CDR1 is LGHDT and CDR2 is YNNKEL (reference sequence). The sequences come from peripheral blood mononuclear cells (PBMCs), collected when the disease was refractory, from a patient treated with antithyroid drugs. The clonotype comes from a woman in her 40s with Graves disease. The chain has TRBV3-1 and TRBJ2-7; 7 nucleotides align to TRBD2. CDR3 coding DNA: TGTGCCAGCAGCCAAGATCTAGCGGCCATCCTGGAGGAGCAGTACTTC. Amino acid sequence: CASSQDLAAILEEQYF.